These 9 T cell receptor beta chains were sequenced from one sample in a study of shared clonotypes between healthy human individuals. Sequenced by immunoSEQ multiplex PCR; TCRdb stores in-frame clones only, minus some. This sample has approximately 320,000 clones, with around 86% found just once. The sequenced sample was memory CD8+ T cells sorted from blood. Subset: CD45RO+ cells pooled with CCR7-negative TemRA cells. The receptors derive from a man between 18 and 29 years old in good health.

The chain joins TRBV6-1 to TRBJ2-7, with D perhaps TRBD1 (6 bases). Germline values: CDR1 MNHNS, CDR2 SASEGT. Trimming took 6 bases from V and 3 from J, leaving 12 bases between them. This CDR3 has 13 amino acids. CDR3 residues: CASSPRTDYEQYF. The DNA for the CDR3 is TGTGCCAGCAGCCCGAGGACAGACTACGAGCAGTACTTC.

This chain uses TRBV30 with TRBJ1-5, with 7 bases matching TRBD1. The CDR3 runs 13 residues. V shed 6 bases and J 3 bases; nucleotides not matched to a gene: 5. Per germline, CDR1 GTSNPN and CDR2 SVGIG (reference sequence). The CDR3 DNA sequence: TGTGCCTGCAACGGGACAGTCAATCAGCCCCAGCATTTT. Translated: CACNGTVNQPQHF.

This rearrangement joins TRBV5-6 to TRBJ2-5, with 7 bases matching TRBD1. Per the germline V gene, CDR1 is SGHDT and CDR2 is YYEEEE. Trimming removed 4 bases from V and 5 bases from J; junction bases left unmatched: 5. The CDR3 totals 13 residues. The CDR3 reads CASSTGESETQYF. In nucleotides, the CDR3 is TGTGCCAGCAGCACAGGGGAGTCGGAGACCCAGTACTTC.

V is TRBV11-2 and J is TRBJ2-2, with D perhaps matching TRBD1 (5 bases). The germline gives CDR1 SGHAT, CDR2 FQNNGV. V was shortened by 3 bases and J by 1 base, with 9 bases between the two germline ends. The CDR3 runs to 15 residues. The CDR3 sequence: CASSFRQLNTGELFF. In DNA form, the CDR3 reads TGTGCCAGCAGCTTTCGACAGTTGAACACCGGGGAGCTGTTTTTT.

V is TRBV30 and J is TRBJ2-4; perhaps TRBD2 as D (7 bases). CDR1 and CDR2 (germline): GTSNPN, SVGIG (reference sequence). The germline V and J ends were trimmed by 5 bases and 0 bases, with 17 bases remaining between them. This CDR3 has 16 amino acids. For the CDR3, the DNA is TGTGCCTGGTGGGGTCCCGGGGGGCCAGCCAAAAACATTCAGTACTTC. It yields the protein CAWWGPGGPAKNIQYF.

In the case of this clone: At one boundary the junction diverges from the germline segment, which might be a read error. The J gene is TRBJ1-1, the V gene TRBV7-7, with D unresolved. Germline loops: CDR1 SSHAT, CDR2 FNYEAQ (reference sequence). The CDR3 runs to 13 residues. CDR3 sequence: CASSLALNTEAFF. The CDR3 DNA follows: TGTGCTAGCAGCTTAGCCCTCAACACTGAAGCTTTCTTT.

The V and J genes are TRBV30 and TRBJ1-6; 8 nucleotides line up with TRBD1. Trimming removed 3 bases from V and 12 bases from J; junction bases left unmatched: 4. Germline lookup yields CDR1 GTSNPN and CDR2 SVGIG (reference sequence). The CDR3 consists of 12 residues. The CDR3 coding sequence is TGTGCCTGGAGATCACAGGGGGAACCCCTCCACTTT. This gives the protein CAWRSQGEPLHF. Combining the CDR3 with reference TRBV30 and TRBJ1-6 gives the whole variable domain SQTIHQWPATLVQPVGSPLSLECTVEGTSNPNLYWYRQAAGRGLQLLFYSVGIGQISSEVPQNLSASRPQDRQFILSSKKLLLSDSGFYLCAWRSQGEPLHFGNGTRLTVT.

This clone was detected only once. The rearrangement links TRBV7-9 to TRBJ1-1; D unresolved. The V end lost 1 base, the J end lost 7 bases, and 7 bases lay between the germline ends. This CDR3 spans 12 amino acids. The germline CDR1 and CDR2 sequences are SEHNR and FQNEAQ (reference sequence). CDR3 in DNA: TGTGCCAGCAGCTTAGAGACCATTGAAGCTTTCTTT. Its protein product is CASSLETIEAFF. Using reference TRBV7-9 and TRBJ1-1 for the parts outside the CDR3, the full variable domain is DTGVSQNPRHKITKRGQNVTFRCDPISEHNRLYWYRQTLGQGPEFLTYFQNEAQLEKSRLLSDRFSAERPKGSFSTLEIQRTEQGDSAMYLCASSLETIEAFFGQGTRLTVV.

V is TRBV11-3 and J is TRBJ2-3; D not certain. Trimming left V 0 bases short and J 6 bases short, with 7 bases between. Germline values: CDR1 SGHNT, CDR2 YENEEA. This CDR3 is 13 amino acids long. CDR3 amino acids: CASSLDAPDTQYF. The CDR3 DNA reads as TGTGCCAGCAGCTTAGATGCCCCCGATACGCAGTATTTT. The full variable domain, its missing parts supplied by reference TRBV11-3 and TRBJ2-3, is EAGVVQSPRYKIIEKKQPVAFWCNPISGHNTLYWYLQNLGQGPELLIRYENEEAVDDSQLPKDRFSAERLKGVDSTLKIQPAELGDSAVYLCASSLDAPDTQYFGPGTRLTVL.